These 14 T cell receptor beta chains were sequenced from one sample in a study of neurological immune-mediated disorders. TCRdb reprocessed the 5' RACE reads via MiXCR and lists one record per CDR3 protein. Of 20,000 or so distinct CDR3 sequences in the sample, approximately 11% were seen once. Material: CD8+ T cells from blood. Receptors originate from a woman between 50 and 59 years old in good health.

This clonotype was observed at least ten times. The V gene is TRBV12-3 or TRBV12-4, the J gene TRBJ2-1; D possibly corresponds to TRBD2 (6 bases). The V and J ends lost 5 bases and 13 bases respectively, with 12 bases between them. The CDR3 loop spans 11 amino acids. In nucleotides, the CDR3 is TGTGCCAGCAGTGCGGGACCCTTTCAGTTCTTC. Translation: CASSAGPFQFF.

This clonotype was detected ten times or more. The rearrangement joins TRBV6-5 to TRBJ2-1, with D unresolved. V was clipped by 2 bases and J by 2 bases, with 10 bases between them. The CDR3 consists of 15 residues. Germline V gene sequence: CDR1 MNHEY, CDR2 SVGAGI. The CDR3 loop is CASSYGPIPYNEQFF. CDR3 nucleotide sequence: TGTGCCAGCAGTTACGGGCCCATTCCCTACAATGAGCAGTTCTTC.

This clonotype was found a few times. V gene TRBV7-9 combines with J gene TRBJ2-3; no firm D call. CDR1 SEHNR and CDR2 FQNEAQ come from the germline V gene (reference sequence). Trimming left V 1 base short and J 3 bases short, with 5 bases between. This CDR3 comprises 13 residues. CDR3 coding DNA: TGTGCCAGCAGCTTAGATGGTACAGATACGCAGTATTTT. Amino acids: CASSLDGTDTQYF.

This chain connects TRBV5-1 to TRBJ1-5; D is perhaps TRBD1 (6 bases). The CDR3 runs to 18 residues. Germline CDR1 and CDR2: SGHRS and YFSETQ. Trimming pared 4 bases from V and 0 bases from J, leaving 20 bases between. This CDR3 is CASSRMEGGKSSNQPQHF. Written as DNA, the CDR3 is TGCGCCAGCAGCCGGATGGAGGGGGGGAAAAGTAGCAATCAGCCCCAGCATTTT.

This chain connects TRBV20-1 to TRBJ1-4, with a tentative D call TRBD1 (5 bases). CDR1 DFQATT and CDR2 SNEGSKA come from the germline V gene (reference sequence). CDR3 length equals 13 residues. V was shortened by 3 bases and J by 7 bases, with 12 bases between the two germline ends. CDR3 amino acids: CSARGQLGEKLFF. The CDR3 DNA sequence: TGCAGTGCTAGGGGGCAGCTGGGTGAAAAACTGTTTTTT.

This clonotype was recorded many times. The chain has TRBV12-3 or TRBV12-4 and TRBJ1-4; D remains unclear. The CDR3 sequence is 11 residues long. Trimming removed 7 bases at V and 8 bases at J, with 8 bases between. The DNA for the CDR3 is TGTGCCAGCAACCTAGGGGAAAAACTGTTTTTT. This translates into CASNLGEKLFF.

This chain uses TRBV7-2 with TRBJ2-3, with 11 bases lining up with TRBD2. Germline V lookup: CDR1 SGHTA, CDR2 FQGNSA. V shed 4 bases and J 6 bases; nucleotides not matched to a gene: 6. CDR3 length equals 15 residues. CDR3 amino acids: CASSSGTSGWDTQYF. The CDR3 region has the DNA TGTGCCAGCAGCTCCGGGACTAGCGGATGGGATACGCAGTATTTT. The full variable domain, completed using reference TRBV7-2 and TRBJ2-3, is GAGVSQSPSNKVTEKGKDVELRCDPISGHTALYWYRQSLGQGLEFLIYFQGNSAPDKSGLPSDRFSAERTGGSVSTLTIQRTQQEDSAVYLCASSSGTSGWDTQYFGPGTRLTVL.

This clonotype showed up many times. The V and J genes are TRBV29-1 and TRBJ1-1; tentatively, D is TRBD1 (6 bases). The CDR3 is 14 amino acids. Germline V CDR1 and CDR2: SQVTM, ANQGSEA. The V end lost 7 bases, the J end lost 0 bases, and 15 bases lay between the germline ends. The CDR3, as DNA: TGCAGCGCCGTGGACAGCCGATTGAACACTGAAGCTTTCTTT. Its translation is CSAVDSRLNTEAFF. Together with reference TRBV29-1 and TRBJ1-1, the CDR3 gives the full variable domain: SAVISQKPSRDICQRGTSLTIQCQVDSQVTMMFWYRQQPGQSLTLIATANQGSEATYESGFVIDKFPISRPNLTFSTLTVSNMSPEDSSIYLCSAVDSRLNTEAFFGQGTRLTVV.

This clonotype was counted many times. The chain carries TRBV6-2 or TRBV6-3 and TRBJ2-3; D not certain. V was shortened by 2 bases and J by 1 base, with 13 bases between the two germline ends. The CDR3 is made up of 16 amino acids. CDR1 is MNHEY and CDR2 is SVGEGT in the germline V gene. Here the CDR3 DNA reads TGTGCCAGCAGTTACATCCGGAGCAAAGGCACAGATACGCAGTATTTT. It yields the protein CASSYIRSKGTDTQYF.

This clonotype was counted at least ten times. The junction departs from the called germline gene at one end, perhaps through a read error. This rearrangement joins TRBV29-1 to TRBJ2-1; unclear D gene. CDR1 is SQVTM, CDR2 ANQGSEA, per germline. The CDR3 is made up of 10 amino acids. The CDR3 sequence: CSVSPASATF. The CDR3 region has the DNA TGCAGCGTTTCTCCGGCGTCGGCCACCTTC.

This clonotype came up many times. J is TRBJ1-4 and V is TRBV27; 7 positions match TRBD1. The V gene's germline CDR1 is MNHEY and CDR2 SMNVEV (reference sequence). This CDR3 comprises 14 residues. After removal of 5 bases from V and 6 bases from J, the junction contained 6 bases not matched to a gene. The DNA for the CDR3 is TGTGCCAGCAGTCTGACAGGGAGGGATGAAAAACTGTTTTTT. As protein: CASSLTGRDEKLFF.

This clonotype has at least ten counts. The rearrangement uses TRBV9 and TRBJ2-3, with TRBD1 matching over 8 bases. Unmatched junction bases numbered 10, after V lost 4 bases and J lost 6 bases. Germline loops: CDR1 SGDLS, CDR2 YYNGEE. This CDR3 is built from 15 residues. The CDR3 nucleotides are TGTGCCAGCAGCCCACGACAGGGGATTGGTGATACGCAGTATTTT. It translates to CASSPRQGIGDTQYF.

This clonotype was recorded many times. The gene calls are TRBV7-9 and TRBJ2-2, with D possibly being TRBD2 (5 bases). In germline, CDR1 is SEHNR, CDR2 FQNEAQ (reference sequence). This CDR3 is 14 amino acids long. With 5 bases removed from V and 6 bases from J, the gap between germline ends came to 13 bases. Here the CDR3 DNA reads TGTGCCAGCAGCCATCCAGGAGCGGCCGGGGAGCTGTTTTTT. It encodes CASSHPGAAGELFF.

The chain has TRBV20-1 and TRBJ1-5; no clear D. Germline CDR1 is DFQATT and CDR2 is SNEGSKA (reference sequence). The CDR3 is made up of 14 amino acids. The germline V and J ends were trimmed by 6 bases and 2 bases, with 14 bases remaining between them. This CDR3 reads CSARIPGGNQPQHF. CDR3 bases: TGCAGTGCACGGATCCCAGGAGGCAATCAGCCCCAGCATTTT.